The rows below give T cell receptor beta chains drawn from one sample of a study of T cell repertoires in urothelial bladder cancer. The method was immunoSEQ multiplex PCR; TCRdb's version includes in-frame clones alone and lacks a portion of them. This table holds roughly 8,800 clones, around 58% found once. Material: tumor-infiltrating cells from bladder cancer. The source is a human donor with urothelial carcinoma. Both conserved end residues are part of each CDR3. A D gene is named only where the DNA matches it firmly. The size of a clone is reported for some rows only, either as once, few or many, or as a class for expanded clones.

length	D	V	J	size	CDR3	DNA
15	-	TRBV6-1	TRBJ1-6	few	CATHPSGHLNSPLHF	TGTGCCACCCACCCTAGCGGACATTTGAATTCACCCCTCCACTTT
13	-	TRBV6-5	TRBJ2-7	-	CASSYSDHYEQYF	TGTGCCAGCAGTTACTCGGATCACTACGAGCAGTACTTC
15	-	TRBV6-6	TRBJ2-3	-	CASSGTVSSTDTQYF	TGTGCCAGCAGCGGGACCGTCTCGAGCACAGATACGCAGTATTTT
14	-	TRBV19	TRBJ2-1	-	CASSGRGVNNEQFF	TGTGCCAGTAGTGGAAGGGGGGTCAACAATGAGCAGTTCTTC
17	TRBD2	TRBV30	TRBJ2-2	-	CAWSVRTSGLNTGELFF	TGTGCCTGGAGTGTTCGAACTAGCGGACTTAACACCGGGGAGCTGTTTTTT
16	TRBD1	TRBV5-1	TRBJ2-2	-	CASSSAGTGGTGELFF	TGCGCCAGCAGCTCCGCCGGGACAGGTGGGACCGGGGAGCTGTTTTTT
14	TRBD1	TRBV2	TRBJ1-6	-	CASRPGQNNSPLHF	TGTGCCAGCAGACCGGGACAGAATAATTCACCCCTCCACTTT
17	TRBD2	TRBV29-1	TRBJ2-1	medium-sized	CSVVGLVRLSSYNEQFF	TGCAGCGTTGTGGGACTAGTTAGACTCAGCTCCTACAATGAGCAGTTCTTC
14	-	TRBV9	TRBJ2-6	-	CASTAPSGANVLTF	TGTGCCAGCACCGCACCCTCTGGGGCCAACGTCCTGACTTTC
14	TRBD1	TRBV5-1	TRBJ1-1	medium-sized	CASSRTGAGTEAFF	TGCGCCAGCAGCCGGACAGGGGCAGGCACTGAAGCTTTCTTT
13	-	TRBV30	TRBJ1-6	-	CAWMAKGNSPLHF	TGTGCCTGGATGGCCAAGGGGAATTCACCCCTCCACTTT
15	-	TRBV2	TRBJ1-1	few	CASSVRPREGTEAFF	TGTGCCAGCAGTGTCCGGCCCAGGGAGGGCACTGAAGCTTTCTTT
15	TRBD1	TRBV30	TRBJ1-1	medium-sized	CAWSRADREGAEAFF	TGTGCCTGGAGCCGGGCCGACAGGGAAGGTGCTGAAGCTTTCTTT
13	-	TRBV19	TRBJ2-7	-	CASSVSRAYEQYF	TGTGCCAGTAGTGTTTCACGAGCCTACGAGCAGTACTTC
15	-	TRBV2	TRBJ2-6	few	CASRTDLAGANVLTF	TGTGCCAGCAGGACAGACCTGGCCGGGGCCAACGTCCTGACTTTC
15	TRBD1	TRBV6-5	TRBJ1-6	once	CASRRMTGVNSPLHF	TGTGCCAGCAGAAGAATGACAGGGGTAAATTCACCCCTCCACTTT
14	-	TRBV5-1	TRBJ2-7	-	CASSPRGSPYEQYF	TGCGCCAGCAGCCCACGGGGCTCCCCCTACGAGCAGTACTTC
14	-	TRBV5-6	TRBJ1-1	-	CASSYASRGTEAFF	TGTGCCAGCAGCTACGCTAGTCGCGGCACTGAAGCTTTCTTT
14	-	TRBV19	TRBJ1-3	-	CASSLGTLGNTIYF	TGTGCCAGTAGTCTCGGGACCTTAGGAAACACCATATATTTT
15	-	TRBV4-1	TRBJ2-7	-	CASSQDRVHSYEQYF	TGCGCCAGCAGCCAAGATCGGGTCCACTCCTACGAGCAGTACTTC
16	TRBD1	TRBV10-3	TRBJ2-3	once	CAISESGTGGTDTQYF	TGTGCCATCAGTGAGTCGGGGACAGGGGGGACAGATACGCAGTATTTT
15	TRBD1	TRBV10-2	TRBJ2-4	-	CASSHWTGAKNIQYF	TGCGCCAGCAGTCATTGGACAGGAGCCAAAAACATTCAGTACTTC
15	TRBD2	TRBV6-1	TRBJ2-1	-	CASSGAGGAYNEQFF	TGTGCCAGCAGTGGTGCGGGGGGGGCATACAATGAGCAGTTCTTC
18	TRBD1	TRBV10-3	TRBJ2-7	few	CAISAGSGMGTGAYEQYF	TGTGCCATCAGTGCCGGGTCCGGTATGGGGACAGGTGCCTACGAGCAGTACTTC
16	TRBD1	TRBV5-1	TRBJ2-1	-	CASSNHGTGLGNEQFF	TGCGCCAGCAGCAATCACGGGACAGGGTTAGGCAATGAGCAGTTCTTC
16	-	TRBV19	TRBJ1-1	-	CASSRGVTGMNTEAFF	TGTGCCAGTAGTCGGGGGGTTACAGGGATGAACACTGAAGCTTTCTTT
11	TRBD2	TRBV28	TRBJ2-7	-	CVSSGGYEQYF	TGTGTCAGCAGCGGGGGCTACGAGCAGTACTTC
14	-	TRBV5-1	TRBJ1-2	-	CASSSASTNYGYTF	TGCGCCAGCAGTTCCGCGAGTACTAACTATGGCTACACCTTC
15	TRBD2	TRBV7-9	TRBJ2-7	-	CASSGLAGDSYEQYF	TGTGCCAGCAGTGGACTAGCGGGGGACTCCTACGAGCAGTACTTC
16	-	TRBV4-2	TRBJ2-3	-	CASSQGAQGRTDTQYF	TGTGCCAGCAGCCAAGGAGCCCAGGGAAGGACAGATACGCAGTATTTT
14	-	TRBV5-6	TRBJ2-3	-	CASSLVGAKDTQYF	TGTGCCAGCAGCTTGGTGGGGGCCAAAGATACGCAGTATTTT
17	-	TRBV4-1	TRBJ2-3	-	CASSQGGRAGLTDTQYF	TGCGCCAGCAGCCAAGGAGGTCGTGCGGGACTGACAGATACGCAGTATTTT
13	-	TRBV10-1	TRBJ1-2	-	CASSEVAGYGYTF	TGCGCCAGCAGTGAGGTGGCAGGCTATGGCTACACCTTC
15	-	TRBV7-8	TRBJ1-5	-	CASSLGPVPNQPQHF	TGTGCCAGCAGCTTAGGCCCGGTCCCCAATCAGCCCCAGCATTTT
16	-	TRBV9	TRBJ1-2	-	CASSVATYGSRYGYTF	TGTGCCAGCAGCGTAGCTACCTACGGCTCGCGCTATGGCTACACCTTC
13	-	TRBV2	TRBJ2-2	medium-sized	CASTYTNTGELFF	TGTGCCAGCACCTATACGAACACCGGGGAGCTGTTTTTT
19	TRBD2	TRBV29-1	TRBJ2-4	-	CSVRAPAGGPTSGADIQYF	TGCAGCGTCCGGGCCCCGGCCGGGGGACCAACTAGCGGGGCGGACATTCAGTACTTC
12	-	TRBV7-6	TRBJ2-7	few	CASSLQGGEQYF	TGTGCCAGCAGCCTACAGGGAGGCGAGCAGTACTTC
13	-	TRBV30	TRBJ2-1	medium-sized	CAWNRGSYNEQFF	TGTGCCTGGAATCGGGGCTCCTACAATGAGCAGTTCTTC
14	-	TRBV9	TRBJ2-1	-	CASSAVPEGVQQFF	TGTGCCAGCAGCGCGGTGCCAGAGGGGGTACAGCAGTTCTTC
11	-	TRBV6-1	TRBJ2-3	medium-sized	CASSSTDTQYF	TGTGCCAGCAGTAGTACAGATACGCAGTATTTT
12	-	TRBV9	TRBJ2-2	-	CASSGDRLELFF	TGTGCCAGCAGCGGCGACCGCCTGGAGCTGTTTTTT
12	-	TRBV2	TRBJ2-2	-	CASGRLTHELFF	TGTGCCAGCGGGAGACTAACCCATGAGCTGTTTTTT
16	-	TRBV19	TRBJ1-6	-	CASSIVTSSYNSPLHF	TGTGCCAGTAGTATAGTGACAAGCTCCTATAATTCACCCCTCCACTTT
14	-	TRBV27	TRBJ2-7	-	CASSTTILGGEQYF	TGTGCCAGCAGTACCACAATCTTGGGGGGCGAGCAGTACTTC
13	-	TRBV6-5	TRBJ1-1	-	CASSRRGVTEAFF	TGTGCCAGCTCAAGACGGGGTGTCACTGAAGCTTTCTTT
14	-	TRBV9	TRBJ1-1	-	CASSVGVWDTEAFF	TGTGCCAGCAGCGTAGGTGTCTGGGACACTGAAGCTTTCTTT
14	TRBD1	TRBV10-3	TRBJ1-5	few	CATTRGDRVQPQHF	TGTGCCACGACACGCGGGGACAGGGTACAGCCCCAGCATTTT
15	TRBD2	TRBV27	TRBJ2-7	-	CASSPWGGRTHEQYF	TGTGCCAGCAGTCCGTGGGGAGGGAGGACCCACGAGCAGTACTTC